This TCR beta chain was captured by sequencing in a study of shared clonotypes between healthy human individuals. Study summary: Three plates were used per donor for CD4 naive, three for CD4 memory, two for CD8 naive and one for CD8 memory.

Of note for this clone: The antigen is unknown.

CD45RO-negative, CCR7-positively selected cells formed the naive CD8 fraction, excluding terminally differentiated effector memory CD45RA+ cells. The test was conducted at deep level. Method: immunoSEQ multiplex PCR; TCRdb's copy keeps in-frame clones and lacks some. The sample carries around 700,000 clones, 92% recorded once. Broader study findings: Rarefaction showed that sequencing of sorted subsets was incomplete (despite large depth).

The specimen was naive CD8+ T cells sorted from blood. This sequence originates from a man aged 25 to 40 in good health.

This CDR3 is CASSWDSYEQYF. The CDR3 DNA reads TGTGCCAGCAGTTGGGATTCCTACGAGCAGTACTTC. The V gene is TRBV6-6, the J gene TRBJ2-7; D gene uncertain. The CDR3 consists of 12 residues. Germline loops: CDR1 MNHNY, CDR2 SVGAGI (reference sequence). Trimming removed 4 bases from V and 1 base from J, with 5 bases in between.